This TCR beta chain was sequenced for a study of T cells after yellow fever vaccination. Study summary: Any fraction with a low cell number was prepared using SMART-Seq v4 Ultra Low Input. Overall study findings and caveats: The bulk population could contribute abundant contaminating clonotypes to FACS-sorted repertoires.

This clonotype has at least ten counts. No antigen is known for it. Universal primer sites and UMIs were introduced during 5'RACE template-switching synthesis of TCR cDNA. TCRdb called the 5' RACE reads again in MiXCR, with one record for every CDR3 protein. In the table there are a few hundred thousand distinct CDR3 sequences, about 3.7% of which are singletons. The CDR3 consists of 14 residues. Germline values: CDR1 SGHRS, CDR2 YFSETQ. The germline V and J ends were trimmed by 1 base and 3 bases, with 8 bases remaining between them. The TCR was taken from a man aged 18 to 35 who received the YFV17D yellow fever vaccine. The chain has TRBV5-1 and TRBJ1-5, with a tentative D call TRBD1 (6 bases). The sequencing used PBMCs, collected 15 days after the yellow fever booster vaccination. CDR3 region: CASSLSGDNQPQHF. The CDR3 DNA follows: TGCGCCAGCAGCTTGTCAGGGGACAATCAGCCCCAGCATTTT.